The TCR beta chain under discussion was sequenced for a study of blood T cell repertoires in COVID-19. Overall study context: The United States, Italy and Spain provided the acute and convalescent COVID-19 samples. The cDNA or gDNA used as material had been derived from T cells, B-cell-depleted T cells, or PBMCs.

Germline assignment: CDR1 MDHEN and CDR2 SYDVKM. V was cut by 6 bases and J by 3 bases, with 11 bases left in between. The CDR3 loop spans 13 amino acids. Study processing details: Amplified reference gene primers provided the basis for estimating nucleated cell counts. Assay: immunoSEQ multiplex PCR; the TCRdb copy retains only in-frame clones and omits some. That table supplies the V and J calls and clone size; D and trimming were determined from the DNA. The sample lists around 100,000 clones; approximately 80% were seen once. There are a few counts of this clone. The source material was peripheral blood. The origin of this receptor is a human donor in a cohort sampled during active COVID-19. The chain is built from TRBV28 and TRBJ1-1; weak D call: TRBD1 (6 bases). CDR3 in DNA: TGTGCCAGCAGACCCACAGGGTACACTGAAGCTTTCTTT. It yields the protein CASRPTGYTEAFF.